This section outlines one T cell receptor beta chain sequence together with its context. Its antigen is not known. A clone one base away is much larger, so this may be a read error. These data are taken from a study of immune heterogeneity within non-small cell lung tumors. As for the study in general: Squamous cell carcinomas accounted for 4 of the tumors, non-squamous carcinomas for roughly 11, and 1 was not otherwise specified.

Genomic DNA from bulk tumor acted as the template, and roughly 0.55 ug was loaded per sample. During surgery, each primary tumor gave multiple biopsies spaced as far apart as possible. Surgery that was curative in intent was performed on patients with untreated, newly diagnosed non-small cell lung cancer. General study points: Within a patient, dominant CDR3 beta clonotypes were shared across sites, though different locations had unique frequent clones. For the most part, the T-cell receptor beta clonotypes present at high frequency were distinct from one individual patient to the next. For local T-cell clonality, the correlation with local tumor mutational burden was moderate but significant (R about 0.35).

Amplifying TCR beta CDR3 involved multiplex PCR carried out with 32 V and 13 J primers. TCRdb processed the multiplex PCR reads anew with MiXCR; each CDR3 protein has one entry. Seen here are fewer than 25,000 distinct CDR3 sequences, 25% to 35% observed once, and the top ten hold roughly 4%. With 5 bases removed from V and 4 bases from J, the gap between germline ends came to 18 bases. CDR3 length: 15 amino acids. Germline CDR1 and CDR2: SGHTA and FQGTGA. The receptor was isolated from a man between 40 and 49 years old with non-small cell lung cancer. This rearrangement joins TRBV7-3 to TRBJ2-7, with D possibly being TRBD1 (5 bases). Sequenced material: lung tumor tissue. The CDR3 loop reads CASSAAGCPQYEQYF. The CDR3 DNA reads as TGTGCCAGCAGCGCCGCAGGGTGCCCCCAGTACGAGCAGTACTTC.